Given below is one T cell receptor beta chain in context. This clonotype was counted between two and nine times. Its binding antigen is unknown. A much larger clone sits a single nucleotide away, making a read error possible. Amplification of TCR beta CDR3 regions was carried out from RNA transcripts. The TCR CDR3 was subjected to a first round of RT-PCR using the HTBI primer set and the Qiagen OneStep RT-PCR kit. Libraries were constructed in a second round of multiplex PCR, after which size selection and purification were performed. Sequencing of the libraries was done on an Illumina HiSeq2000 using paired-end 100 bp reads. Regarding the original processing steps: Raw data were processed with SOAPnuke, discarding reads with adapters, uncalled bases, mean Phred below 15, or no exact constant-primer or identifier match. COPE v1.2.5 was used to merge the high-quality paired reads, and each unique nucleotide sequence was defined as a clonotype. MiTCR v1.1 was used to align the clonotypes against IMGT TRBV, TRBD and TRBJ reference segments. The analysis included only V-J combinations with a frequency above 0.0001, which together covered roughly 99% of the repertoires. The TCS score was defined as F50 (clonal expansion) divided by E x V (chaos), with BLOSUM62-based TCRdist calculated between CDR3 peptides within each V-J. Welch's t-statistics and random forest reduced around 550 V-J features to roughly 13, which were used in a naive Bayes classifier (R e1071). TCRdb reprocessing: public reads trimmed at Q25 with fastp, clones called with MiXCR, in-frame beta chains kept. Each CDR3 protein appears once, grouped with its most common genes and DNA. These V and J calls originate from TCRdb's pipeline instead of the authors' own analysis. Within this sample are around 700,000 distinct CDR3 sequences, with 18% of them counted one time only. Of the sample, roughly 17% is held by the ten largest clones.

The CDR3, from cysteine to phenylalanine, totals 14 residues. Just the 42-base CDR3 DNA is kept, in frame starting at base 1. Based on the germline V gene (reference sequence), the CDR1 and CDR2 sequences are SEHNR and FQNEAQ. Hyperthyroidism patients were newly diagnosed, with disease duration under 2 months, and aged 18 to 65 years. The study excluded patients with uncontrolled infections, other autoimmune diseases, pregnancy or lactation. Diagnoses were established on the basis of clinical symptoms, serum thyroxine and TRAb, thyroid ultrasound, and orbital computed tomography. Blood from progressor patients was collected at the time of first diagnosis with hyperthyroidism, before any ophthalmopathy symptoms had appeared. Ficoll-Paque density gradient centrifugation was used to isolate PBMCs from 8 to 10 ml of fresh peripheral blood. Progressor patients were defined as those initially diagnosed with Graves' hyperthyroidism in whom ophthalmopathy developed during follow-up. Trizol reagent was used to extract total RNA, and RNA quality was then checked on an Agilent 2100 Bioanalyzer.

The source of the sample is a study of T cells in Graves' hyperthyroidism and ophthalmopathy (dated by TCRdb to about 2019). Looking at the study overall: Peripheral blood samples were taken at initial diagnosis, before any treatment was given. A discovery cohort of about 100 patients, roughly 45 with Graves' ophthalmopathy and approximately 55 with stable Graves' hyperthyroidism, was used to find distinguishing TCR V-J signatures. Whether ophthalmopathy could be predicted prospectively was tested in an independent validation cohort made up of roughly 19 hyperthyroidism patients plus 17 patients who later progressed to ophthalmopathy. The 80 to 100 discovery patients were randomly divided into training and test sets at a 7:3 ratio. Thyroid tissue and blood T-cell repertoires from more than 5 Graves' hyperthyroidism patients were also compared in the study. Following sampling, methimazole starting at 30 mg daily was given to hyperthyroidism patients, and high-dose intravenous methylprednisolone was given to ophthalmopathy patients. TCR Vbeta CDR3 sequencing of 135 peripheral blood samples (fewer than 45 ophthalmopathy, approximately 80 hyperthyroidism and roughly 17 progressor patients) is reported in the paper. What the work shows at the level of the full study, not this receptor alone: In validation, the model predicted progression to ophthalmopathy with roughly 66% sensitivity and around 72% specificity, a median of around 6.6 months before onset. No statistical method was used to set the sample size in advance, and investigators knew the group allocation. Ophthalmopathy was separated from stable hyperthyroidism by a 13 V-J signature model, with 85% to 90% sensitivity and just over 81% specificity obtained in cross-validation and 80%/75% obtained in testing. Blood samples also contained most of the expanded thyroid clonotypes (frequency above 0.001), which suggests that blood repertoires may reflect thyroid immune responses.

The chain joins TRBV7-9 to TRBJ2-7; TRBD1 matches 7 bases in the middle. The sequenced sample consisted of blood. The sequence was obtained from a woman aged 50 to 60 with Graves' hyperthyroidism that later progressed to Graves' ophthalmopathy. The nucleotides read TGTGCCAGCGGCTTAACGGACAGGTCCTACGAGCAGTACTTC. Protein translation: CASGLTDRSYEQYF.